The next 27 T cell receptor beta chains were all read from a single sample in a study of Tregs in tolerant kidney transplant recipients. The data were produced by immunoSEQ multiplex PCR, yet TCRdb's version contains in-frame clones alone and is incomplete. Among approximately 30,000 clones listed, 82% were seen once. These receptors' targets are unknown. The sample taken for sequencing was Tregs from blood cultured with allogeneic cells. These TCRs come from a human donor in good health.

This clone appeared a single time. The chain joins TRBV5-1 to TRBJ1-5; 7 bases match TRBD1. The CDR3 is 15 residues long. Germline V CDR1 and CDR2: SGHRS, YFSETQ. With 4 bases clipped from V and 1 base from J, the junction kept 5 bases outside the gene matches. CDR3 DNA sequence: TGCGCCAGCAGCCCATCGGGACAGAGCAATCAGCCCCAGCATTTT. Translated, it gives CASSPSGQSNQPQHF.

V and J are TRBV2 and TRBJ2-3, with a weak D call TRBD1 (5 bases). CDR3 length: 11 amino acids. V gave up 8 bases and J gave up 8 bases, with 11 bases separating them. Looked up from germline, CDR1 is SNHLY and CDR2 is FYNNEI. CDR3 DNA: TGTGCCAGCTTCAGTAGGGGTACGCAGTATTTT. Protein: CASFSRGTQYF.

The rearrangement links TRBV19 to TRBJ1-5; D might be TRBD1 (5 bases). The CDR3 consists of 15 residues. The germline CDR1 and CDR2 sequences are LNHDA and SQIVND (reference sequence). Trimming took off 3 bases at V and 1 base at J, with 10 bases between the two ends. Here the CDR3 reads CASSILQGSNQPQHF. In nucleotides, the CDR3 is TGTGCCAGTAGTATTCTGCAGGGAAGCAATCAGCCCCAGCATTTT.

The genes are TRBV7-8 and TRBJ2-2; D may correspond to TRBD1 or TRBD2 (6 bases each). Trimming left V 2 bases short and J 4 bases short, with 14 bases between. Germline assignment: CDR1 SGHVS and CDR2 FQNEAQ. The CDR3 runs 16 residues. The CDR3: CASSLNGGRVTGELFF. CDR3 in DNA: TGTGCCAGCAGCTTAAATGGGGGGCGGGTCACCGGGGAGCTGTTTTTT.

Here the CDR3 DNA reads TGTGCCAGCAGCCAAGACACAACTTCGACCTACGAGCAGTACTTC. It yields the protein CASSQDTTSTYEQYF. The chain joins TRBV5-4 to TRBJ2-7; D uncertain. V was cut by 4 bases and J by 2 bases, with 16 bases left in between. The CDR3 covers 15 residues. The germline V gene encodes CDR1 SGHNT and CDR2 YYREEE (reference sequence).

The chain carries TRBV25-1 and TRBJ2-2; weak D call: TRBD2 (6 bases). V was trimmed by 6 bases and J by 8 bases, leaving 16 bases between them. The CDR3 spans 14 residues. The germline V gene has CDR1 MGHDK and CDR2 SYGVNS. CDR3 DNA: TGTGCCAGCAGCCAACATGGAGGGACGGGGGAGCTGTTTTTT. This encodes CASSQHGGTGELFF.

The chain combines TRBV6-6 with TRBJ1-1; 7 nucleotides align to TRBD1. This CDR3 is 13 amino acids long. Germline V CDR1 and CDR2: MNHNY, SVGAGI (reference sequence). V was pared by 4 bases and J by 10 bases, with 9 bases of the junction left unmatched. This CDR3 is CASSLEGGIPAFF. The CDR3, as DNA: TGTGCCAGCAGTTTGGAAGGGGGCATTCCAGCTTTCTTT.

The chain couples TRBV6-1 to TRBJ1-6; D ambiguous. With 6 bases removed from V and 6 bases from J, the gap between germline ends came to 9 bases. Germline lookup yields CDR1 MNHNS and CDR2 SASEGT. The CDR3 totals 13 residues. This CDR3 is CASSPVRNSPLHF. As DNA, the CDR3 is TGTGCCAGCAGCCCCGTTCGTAATTCACCCCTCCACTTT.

The V call is TRBV19, the J call TRBJ2-3; D gene unclear. The CDR3 loop spans 15 amino acids. The germline V gene encodes CDR1 LNHDA and CDR2 SQIVND (reference sequence). The germline V and J ends were trimmed by 3 bases and 0 bases, with 10 bases remaining between them. As DNA, the CDR3 is TGTGCCAGTAGTATCTGGTACTCTAGCACAGATACGCAGTATTTT. It is translated as CASSIWYSSTDTQYF.

J is TRBJ2-5 and V is TRBV7-2, with 7 bases that match TRBD1. Germline V gene sequence: CDR1 SGHTA, CDR2 FQGNSA. This CDR3 comprises 15 residues. V lost 1 base to trimming and J lost 7 bases; unmatched junction nucleotides: 9. The CDR3 here is CASSLVWDSPPTQYF. The CDR3 DNA sequence: TGTGCCAGCAGCTTAGTGTGGGACAGCCCGCCGACCCAGTACTTC.

The rearrangement links TRBV19 to TRBJ2-2; D may match TRBD1 or TRBD2 (5 bases each). The CDR3 length is 13 residues. Trimming shortened V by 6 bases and J by 4 bases, and 9 bases separated the two germline ends. CDR1 and CDR2 from the germline V gene are LNHDA and SQIVND (reference sequence). CDR3 sequence reads: CASRLDSTGELFF. The CDR3 DNA reads as TGTGCCAGTAGACTAGACAGCACCGGGGAGCTGTTTTTT.

The V call is TRBV19, the J call TRBJ2-1, with 8 bases lining up with TRBD2. The ends lost 7 bases at V and 2 bases at J; junction bases unmatched: 7. This CDR3 comprises 15 residues. Germline V gene data show CDR1 as LNHDA and CDR2 as SQIVND (reference sequence). CDR3 bases: TGTGCCAGTAAAGACGGCGGGAGGACCTACAATGAGCAGTTCTTC. Encoded protein: CASKDGGRTYNEQFF. Full variable domain (remainder filled in from reference TRBV19 and TRBJ2-1): DGGITQSPKYLFRKEGQNVTLSCEQNLNHDAMYWYRQDPGQGLRLIYYSQIVNDFQKGDIAEGYSVSREKKESFPLTVTSAQKNPTAFYLCASKDGGRTYNEQFFGPGTRLTVL.

V is TRBV6-5 and J is TRBJ1-6; D is undetermined. The CDR3 is 16 residues long. Trimming cost V 0 bases and J 1 base, with 7 bases left between them. Germline assignment: CDR1 MNHEY and CDR2 SVGAGI. CDR3 bases: TGTGCCAGCAGTTACTCGACGGGGTCCTATAATTCACCCCTCCACTTT. It translates to CASSYSTGSYNSPLHF.

The rearrangement links TRBV16 to TRBJ2-2; the D is unclear. This CDR3 region has 14 residues. Germline V gives CDR1 KGHSY, CDR2 FQNENV. The V gene lost 0 bases and the J gene lost 1 base, with 3 bases spanning the gap. The CDR3 region has the DNA TGTGCCAGCAGCCAATCCCAGAACACCGGGGAGCTGTTTTTT. It translates to CASSQSQNTGELFF.

The rearrangement uses TRBV11-2 and TRBJ2-7; 10 nucleotides align to TRBD1. In germline, CDR1 is SGHAT, CDR2 FQNNGV. This CDR3 is built from 15 residues. The V gene end was trimmed by 6 bases and the J gene end by 5 bases; junction bases not matched to a gene: 10. CDR3 bases: TGTGCCAGCAGTCCAGACAGGGGGCTTTTCCACGAGCAGTACTTC. Its translation is CASSPDRGLFHEQYF.

V gene TRBV7-2 combines with J gene TRBJ1-3, with D uncertain. The V gene lost 5 bases and the J gene lost 0 bases, with 8 bases spanning the gap. Per the germline V gene, CDR1 is SGHTA and CDR2 is FQGNSA. The CDR3 extends over 14 amino acids. The CDR3 sequence: CASSQAVSGNTIYF. CDR3 DNA: TGTGCCAGCAGCCAGGCGGTCTCTGGAAACACCATATATTTT.

As to this clone: Sequence at one end of the junction differs from germline and may be a read error. The gene calls are TRBV5-4 and TRBJ2-7; 13 nucleotides agree with TRBD2. This CDR3 is built from 14 residues. From germline, CDR1 is SGHNT and CDR2 YYREEE (reference sequence). CDR3 loop: CASRQYTSGGAVNF. The CDR3 nucleotides read TGTGCCAGCAGACAATATACTAGCGGGGGGGCGGTGAACTTC.

The chain has TRBV7-3 and TRBJ2-3; no clear D. With 5 bases removed from V and 1 base from J, the gap between germline ends came to 7 bases. Per germline, CDR1 SGHTA and CDR2 FQGTGA. The CDR3 runs to 13 residues. The CDR3 loop is CASSQDRTDTQYF. The CDR3 DNA sequence: TGTGCCAGCAGCCAGGATCGCACAGATACGCAGTATTTT.

The gene calls are TRBV27 and TRBJ2-1; 9 bases match TRBD1. This CDR3 has 15 residues. V lost 8 bases, J lost 4 bases, and 9 bases stayed unmatched. Germline CDR1 is MNHEY and CDR2 is SMNVEV (reference sequence). The CDR3 region has the DNA TGTGCCAGCGGGCGACAGGGGGACTTTTACAATGAGCAGTTCTTC. It yields the protein CASGRQGDFYNEQFF.

The chain recombines TRBV5-1 with TRBJ2-7, with TRBD2 identical over 10 bases. The CDR3 spans 15 residues. J gave up 4 bases and V 0 bases, and 4 bases lay outside the gene matches. Germline CDR1 and CDR2: SGHRS and YFSETQ. For the CDR3, the DNA is TGCGCCAGCAGCTTGGTTAGCGGGGGGCGGTACGAGCAGTACTTC. As protein: CASSLVSGGRYEQYF.

V and J are TRBV18 and TRBJ1-2, with TRBD1 identical over 8 bases. CDR1 and CDR2 from the germline V gene are KGHSH and LQKENI. Losses at the gene ends were 3 bases for V and 4 bases for J; bases not matched to a gene: 4. The CDR3 is made up of 14 amino acids. The CDR3, as DNA: TGTGCCAGCTCACCGGGACAGGACCCCTATGGCTACACCTTC. Its protein is CASSPGQDPYGYTF.

The J gene is TRBJ2-5, the V gene TRBV5-1; 8 positions match TRBD1. This CDR3 contains 14 residues. The germline gives CDR1 SGHRS, CDR2 YFSETQ. V was clipped by 4 bases and J by 4 bases; unmatched bases: 6. In DNA, the CDR3 is TGCGCCAGCAGCACGGGGACAGGAATAGAGACCCAGTACTTC. Protein product: CASSTGTGIETQYF.

The rearrangement uses TRBV6-8 and TRBJ1-2; 12 nucleotides align to TRBD1. V was clipped by 6 bases and J by 7 bases; unmatched bases: 9. Germline CDR1 and CDR2: MNHGY and SAAAGT. The CDR3 has 15 residues. The CDR3 nucleotides read TGTGCCAGCAGCCTCCCCCGGGACAGGGGGCGTGGCTACACCTTC. It encodes CASSLPRDRGRGYTF.

The V and J genes are TRBV2 and TRBJ2-7; D is unresolved. Looked up from germline, CDR1 is SNHLY and CDR2 is FYNNEI. The CDR3 has 11 residues. V shed 6 bases and J shed 6 bases, with 9 bases lying between them. The CDR3: CASSRYLEQYF. The CDR3 coding sequence is TGTGCCAGCAGCCGATACCTCGAGCAGTACTTC.

V usage is TRBV19 and J usage is TRBJ1-5; D gene unclear. V was shortened by 2 bases and J by 7 bases, with 6 bases between the two germline ends. Germline assignment: CDR1 LNHDA and CDR2 SQIVND (reference sequence). CDR3 length equals 12 residues. The CDR3, as DNA: TGTGCCAGTAGTATACAAAAGCAGCCCCAGCATTTT. Its protein is CASSIQKQPQHF.

This clone appeared once. The chain recombines TRBV7-2 with TRBJ1-1; perhaps TRBD1 as D (5 bases). Trimming stripped 1 base from V and 4 bases from J, with 13 bases between. The CDR3 has 15 amino acids. Germline loops: CDR1 SGHTA, CDR2 FQGNSA. Here the CDR3 DNA reads TGTGCCAGCAGCTTAGTGCGGGGCGCAGGCACTGAAGCTTTCTTT. This codes for CASSLVRGAGTEAFF.

The genes are TRBV7-8 and TRBJ2-3; TRBD2 matches 12 bases. This CDR3 has 16 amino acids. Germline values: CDR1 SGHVS, CDR2 FQNEAQ. The V and J ends lost 1 base and 8 bases, in that order; junction bases with no gene match: 7. The CDR3 DNA reads as TGTGCCAGCAGCTTAGGGCTAGCGGGAGGGCCGCGTACGCAGTATTTT. Translated: CASSLGLAGGPRTQYF.